One sample yielded the 9 T cell receptor beta chains listed below, sequenced in a study of T cells in Graves' hyperthyroidism and ophthalmopathy. TCR beta CDR3 region amplification was performed from RNA transcripts. In the first-round RT-PCR of the TCR CDR3, the HTBI primer set was used. Each CDR3 protein is one row after TCRdb ran MiXCR on the multiplex PCR reads. The table has about 640,000 distinct CDR3 sequences, 20% seen once. Sequenced: blood. All receptors come from a man in his thirties or forties with Graves' ophthalmopathy.

There are many counts of this clonotype. The V gene is TRBV28, the J gene TRBJ1-5; D remains ambiguous. The CDR3 contains 15 residues. CDR1 and CDR2 (germline): MDHEN, SYDVKM. With 1 base removed from V and 10 bases from J, the gap between germline ends came to 17 bases. In DNA form, the CDR3 reads TGTGCCAGCAGTTTATCCCCAGGCTCGTATGAACCCCAGCATTTT. The encoded protein is CASSLSPGSYEPQHF.

J is TRBJ2-1 and V is TRBV6-2 or TRBV6-3; 9 nucleotides agree with TRBD2. Germline V CDR1 and CDR2: MNHEY, SVGEGT. V dropped 5 bases and J dropped 7; count of bases not matched to a gene: 18. The CDR3 covers 18 residues. CDR3 in amino acids: CASSKYLTSGKGGNEQFF. The CDR3 DNA sequence: TGTGCCAGCAGTAAATACTTGACTAGCGGCAAAGGGGGTAATGAGCAGTTCTTC.

This clonotype was observed a few times. The V gene is TRBV29-1, the J gene TRBJ2-7; D possibly uses TRBD1 or TRBD2 (5 bases each). Trimming removed 4 bases from V and 0 bases from J, with 22 bases in between. Germline V lookup: CDR1 SQVTM, CDR2 ANQGSEA. The CDR3 extends over 17 amino acids. DNA of the CDR3: TGCAGCGTTGTAAGGGTTATCGGGACGGGAAGCTCCTACGAGCAGTACTTC. Protein: CSVVRVIGTGSSYEQYF.

This chain joins TRBV20-1 and TRBJ2-2, with TRBD2 matching 7 bases. This CDR3 comprises 15 residues. J gave up 3 bases and V 3 bases, and 7 bases lay outside the gene matches. Germline V gives CDR1 DFQATT, CDR2 SNEGSKA (reference sequence). The CDR3 loop is CSASDRDYYTGELFF. DNA of the CDR3: TGCAGTGCTAGTGACCGGGACTACTACACCGGGGAGCTGTTTTTT.

The chain has TRBV29-1 and TRBJ2-7; the match to TRBD2 covers 10 bases. CDR3 length: 14 residues. Looked up from germline, CDR1 is SQVTM and CDR2 is ANQGSEA. J lost 2 bases, V lost 5 bases, and 6 bases had no gene match. The CDR3 region is CSVLLGLATYEQYF. The CDR3 coding sequence is TGCAGCGTTCTACTGGGACTAGCGACCTACGAGCAGTACTTC.

There are a few counts of this clonotype. The chain combines TRBV12-3 or TRBV12-4 with TRBJ1-5; 9 bases are a match to TRBD1. The junction had 7 bases not matched to a gene; V was cut back by 5 bases and J by 2 bases. CDR3 length equals 16 residues. The CDR3 DNA is TGTGCCAGCAGTCCCCCGGACAGGGGTGGCAATCAGCCCCAGCATTTT. This gives the protein CASSPPDRGGNQPQHF.

The table lists this clonotype with a few counts. This rearrangement joins TRBV2 to TRBJ2-7, with D unresolved. The CDR3 totals 13 residues. Deletions cut 3 bases from V and 4 bases from J, with 10 bases between. Germline V lookup: CDR1 SNHLY, CDR2 FYNNEI. DNA for the CDR3: TGTGCCAGCAGTGAGATTCCACGTTACGAGCAGTACTTC. Amino acid sequence: CASSEIPRYEQYF.

This clonotype was recorded many times. The chain carries TRBV27 and TRBJ2-2; D call uncertain. V was shortened by 3 bases and J by 0 bases, with 5 bases between the two germline ends. Looked up from germline, CDR1 is MNHEY and CDR2 is SMNVEV (reference sequence). The CDR3 is made up of 14 amino acids. CDR3: CASSLTANTGELFF. CDR3 nucleotides: TGTGCCAGCAGTTTGACTGCGAACACCGGGGAGCTGTTTTTT.

The rearrangement links TRBV6-9 to TRBJ1-2; 7 nucleotides agree with TRBD1. Germline V lookup: CDR1 MNHGY, CDR2 SVAAGI. J was trimmed by 10 bases and V by 4 bases; bases with no gene match: 15. The CDR3 contains 15 residues. The CDR3 reads CASSWGAGQGVFYTF. As DNA, the CDR3 is TGTGCCAGCAGTTGGGGCGCGGGGCAGGGGGTGTTCTACACCTTC.